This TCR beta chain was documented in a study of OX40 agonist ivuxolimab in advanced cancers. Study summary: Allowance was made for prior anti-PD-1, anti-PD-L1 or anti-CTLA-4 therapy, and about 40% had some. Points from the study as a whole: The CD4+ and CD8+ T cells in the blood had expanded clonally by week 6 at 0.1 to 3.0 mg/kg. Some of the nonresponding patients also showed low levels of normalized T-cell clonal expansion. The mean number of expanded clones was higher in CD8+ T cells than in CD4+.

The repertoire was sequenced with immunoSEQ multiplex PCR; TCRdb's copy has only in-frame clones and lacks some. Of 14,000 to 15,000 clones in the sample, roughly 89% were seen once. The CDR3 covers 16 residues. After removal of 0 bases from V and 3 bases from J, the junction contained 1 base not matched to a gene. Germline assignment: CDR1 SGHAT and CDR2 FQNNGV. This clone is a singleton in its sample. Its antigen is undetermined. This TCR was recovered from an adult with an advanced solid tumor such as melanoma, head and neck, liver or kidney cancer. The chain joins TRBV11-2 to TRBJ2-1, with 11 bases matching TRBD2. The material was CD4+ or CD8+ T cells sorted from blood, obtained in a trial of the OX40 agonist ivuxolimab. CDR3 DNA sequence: TGTGCCAGCAGCTTAGAACTAGCGGGAGTCTACAATGAGCAGTTCTTC. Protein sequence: CASSLELAGVYNEQFF. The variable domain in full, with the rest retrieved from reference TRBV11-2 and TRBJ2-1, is EAGVAQSPRYKIIEKRQSVAFWCNPISGHATLYWYQQILGQGPKLLIQFQNNGVVDDSQLPKDRFSAERLKGVDSTLKIQPAKLEDSAVYLCASSLELAGVYNEQFFGPGTRLTVL.